The 16 T cell receptor beta chains below all came from one sample that was sequenced in a study of T cell clonality in common variable immunodeficiency (dated by TCRdb to about 2015). The library was prepared using the immunoSEQ multiplex PCR assay. TCRdb's version of the immuneACCESS table is confined to in-frame rearrangements and falls short of the full clone set. An unresolved V gene accounts for under half of the shortfall where checked; the remainder is of unknown origin. The table puts about 41,000 clones in this sample, none counted just once. Of the sample, 1.2% to 1.5% falls within the top ten clones. The material sequenced was peripheral blood mononuclear cells. Receptors were obtained from a person aged 18 to 75 in good health.

Notes on this clone: The observed sequence ends 3 residues before the CDR3 terminus, with the missing tail filled in from the germline J gene. This chain connects TRBV5-3 to TRBJ1-2; tentative D call: TRBD1 (6 bases). TRBV5-3 belongs to the ORF category, with a function that is uncertain. V lost 3 bases, J lost 7 bases, and 13 bases lay in between. This CDR3 is 13 amino acids long. The CDR3 sequence: CARSSLQGVGYTF. The DNA read from the CDR3 is TGTGCCAGAAGCTCCCTACAGGGAGTTGGC.

This clone was detected ten times or more. Incomplete CDR3 DNA: TGTGCCAGCAGTCCGGGGGGGGCATACAATGAG. Its protein product is CASSPGGAYNE. The full CDR3 protein reads CASSPGGAYNEQFF. The J gene is TRBJ2-1, the V gene TRBV12-3 or TRBV12-4; 8 positions agree with TRBD2. Read coverage stops 3 residues before the CDR3 terminus; the germline J gene supplies the remainder. CDR3 length equals 14 residues. With V trimmed by 5 bases and J by 4 bases, 4 bases remained unmatched.

This clone was detected ten times or more. The CDR3 extends 3 residues past the end of the read, so its final part is completed from the germline J gene. The chain links TRBV5-5 to TRBJ2-7; D gene unclear. V was shortened by 2 bases and J by 1 base, with 10 bases between the two germline ends. The CDR3 extends over 14 amino acids. Germline CDR1 reads SGHKS; CDR2 reads YYEKEE (reference sequence). CDR3 sequence: CASSFWQESYEQYF. CDR3 bases read: TGTGCCAGCAGCTTCTGGCAGGAATCCTACGAG. The entire variable domain, with the rest obtained from reference TRBV5-5 and TRBJ2-7, is as follows: DAGVTQSPTHLIKTRGQQVTLRCSPISGHKSVSWYQQVLGQGPQFIFQYYEKEERGRGNFPDRFSARQFPNYSSELNVNALLLGDSALYLCASSFWQESYEQYFGPGTRLTVT.

This clone was counted many times. The part of the CDR3 DNA that was read is TGTGCCAGCAGCTTCGGCGGAAACACTGAA. It is translated as CASSFGGNTE. The full CDR3 reads CASSFGGNTEAFF. The chain recombines TRBV5-6 with TRBJ1-1; D is undetermined. Read coverage stops 3 residues before the CDR3 terminus; the germline J gene supplies the remainder. The V and J ends lost 2 bases and 2 bases respectively, with 7 bases between them. The CDR3 sequence is 13 residues long. Germline values: CDR1 SGHDT, CDR2 YYEEEE.

This clone has a count of ten or more. The read ends 3 residues early relative to the CDR3; the germline J gene fills the gap. The gene calls are TRBV29-1 and TRBJ2-3; TRBD1 is a possible D gene (8 bases). Germline V gene sequence: CDR1 SQVTM, CDR2 ANQGSEA. CDR3 length: 13 residues. Trimming removed 6 bases at V and 6 bases at J, with 16 bases between. This CDR3 is CSVRSQGGDTQYF. CDR3 bases read: TGCAGCGTCCGATCACAGGGGGGGGATACG.

Concerning this clone itself: The read ends 3 residues shy of where the CDR3 ends; the end is completed using the germline J gene. Other DNA variants within this sample encode the same CDR3. The V and J genes are TRBV7-6 and TRBJ2-7; maybe TRBD2 (6 bases). Germline values: CDR1 SGHVS, CDR2 FNYEAQ. V lost 3 bases to trimming and J lost 2 bases, with 14 bases between them. CDR3 size: 15 residues. The sequenced CDR3 bases are TGTGCCAGCAGCTTGGGGCTAGCGCGTACCTACGAG. It codes for CASSLGLARTYE. Given in full, the CDR3 is CASSLGLARTYEQYF.

This clone has at least ten counts. The read finishes 3 residues shy of the CDR3 end, and the germline J gene is used to complete it. J is TRBJ2-1 and V is TRBV6-1; a weak D match, TRBD1 (6 bases). The CDR3 length is 18 residues. V was clipped by 2 bases and J by 2 bases, with 19 bases between them. Germline loops: CDR1 MNHNS, CDR2 SASEGT. Incomplete CDR3 DNA: TGTGCCAGCAGTGAATTTATCTTAGGGGGTACCACCTACAATGAG. It is translated as CASSEFILGGTTYNE. The full CDR3 is CASSEFILGGTTYNEQFF.

This clone counts as medium-sized (0.01 to 0.1%). The CDR3 end is not reached by the read, which stops 3 residues before it; the germline J gene fills it in. J is TRBJ2-5 and V is TRBV2; 10 bases fit TRBD2. The V gene's germline CDR1 is SNHLY and CDR2 FYNNEI. The V segment lost 8 bases and the J segment 4 bases; nucleotides outside the gene matches: 7. The CDR3 has 14 residues. The CDR3 bases that were read are TGTGCCAGCGGAGCTAGCGGGAGAGCAGAGACC. It yields the protein CASGASGRAET. The entire CDR3 protein is CASGASGRAETQYF.

Regarding this clone: Read coverage stops 3 residues before the CDR3 terminus; the germline J gene supplies the remainder. The V gene is TRBV5-3, the J gene TRBJ2-7; TRBD2 matches 8 bases. TRBV5-3 is treated as an ORF (open reading frame) with a function not yet certain. The junction had 12 bases not matched to a gene; V was cut back by 4 bases and J by 3 bases. CDR3 length: 16 amino acids. Incomplete CDR3 DNA: TGTGCCAGAAGCCCCCGCAAAGCGGGAGTCCACTACGAG. Protein: CARSPRKAGVHYE. The entire CDR3 sequence reads CARSPRKAGVHYEQYF.

This clone was seen at least ten times. The DNA ends 3 residues before the CDR3 does, and the rest of the CDR3 is filled in from the germline J gene. J is TRBJ2-7 and V is TRBV29-1; 9 positions match TRBD1. V trimming: 6 bases; J trimming: 6 bases; junction bases outside the gene matches: 12. Germline V gene lookup returns CDR1 SQVTM and CDR2 ANQGSEA. CDR3 size: 14 residues. Incomplete CDR3 DNA: TGCAGCGTCTCACCCGGGACAGGGCAATCCGAG. This codes for CSVSPGTGQSE. The entire CDR3 protein reads CSVSPGTGQSEQYF.

Notes on this clone: The observed sequence ends 3 residues before the CDR3 terminus, with the missing tail filled in from the germline J gene. The rearrangement joins TRBV7-9 to TRBJ2-4; perhaps TRBD2 as D (6 bases). The V gene lost 1 base and the J gene lost 9 bases, with 13 bases spanning the gap. The CDR3 is 14 residues long. Germline CDR1 reads SEHNR; CDR2 reads FQNEAQ (reference sequence). CDR3 sequence: CASSLGGGAGIQYF. The part of the CDR3 DNA that was read is TGTGCCAGCAGCTTAGGTGGGGGAGCGGGCATT. The complete variable domain, with remaining parts taken from reference TRBV7-9 and TRBJ2-4, reads DTGVSQNPRHKITKRGQNVTFRCDPISEHNRLYWYRQTLGQGPEFLTYFQNEAQLEKSRLLSDRFSAERPKGSFSTLEIQRTEQGDSAMYLCASSLGGGAGIQYFGAGTRLSVL.

Of note for this clone: Sequencing ends 3 residues short of the CDR3 end; the germline J gene provides the rest. The chain links TRBV19 to TRBJ2-7; 10 nucleotides line up with TRBD1. The CDR3 extends over 14 amino acids. J was trimmed by 5 bases and V by 5 bases; bases with no gene match: 6. Germline CDR1 reads LNHDA; CDR2 reads SQIVND (reference sequence). CDR3 DNA, as far as it was read: TGTGCCAGTAGTGAGACAGGGGGCTGGGACGAG. Its protein product is CASSETGGWDE. The whole CDR3 is CASSETGGWDEQYF.

This clone was seen many times. Sequence at one end of the junction differs from germline and may be a read error. Read data end 3 residues before the CDR3 end; the end is taken from the germline J gene. J is TRBJ2-7 and V is TRBV5-1; 12 nucleotides agree with TRBD2. This CDR3 contains 16 residues. The V gene's germline CDR1 is SGHRS and CDR2 YFSETQ. The CDR3 DNA, read in part, is TGTGCCAGCAGCCCGTGGACTAGCGGGGTTTCCTACGAG. Protein product: CASSPWTSGVSYE. The whole CDR3 sequence is CASSPWTSGVSYEQYF.

This clone was seen a handful of times. The missing CDR3 end, 3 residues past where the read stops, is filled in from the germline J gene. The chain recombines TRBV19 with TRBJ1-2; no clear D. The V gene's germline CDR1 is LNHDA and CDR2 SQIVND (reference sequence). V lost 5 bases, J lost 4 bases, and 17 bases lay in between. This CDR3 has 15 amino acids. The covered CDR3 bases are TGTGCCAGTAGTGCGGGCAGAGGGAGCGCCTATGGC. Its protein is CASSAGRGSAYG. The whole CDR3 sequence reads CASSAGRGSAYGYTF.

This clone was seen more than once but under ten times. Read sequence stops 3 residues before the CDR3 end, and the germline J gene provides the missing end. The V call is TRBV5-1, the J call TRBJ2-3; TRBD2 matches 9 bases. This CDR3 region has 16 residues. Germline CDR1 and CDR2: SGHRS and YFSETQ. The V segment lost 1 base and the J segment 4 bases; nucleotides outside the gene matches: 7. The CDR3 bases that were read are TGCGCCAGCAGCTTGAGGGCGGGAGGGCCAGCAGATACG. Its protein is CASSLRAGGPADT. The complete CDR3 sequence is CASSLRAGGPADTQYF.

At least ten counts were recorded for this clone. The read comes to an end 3 residues before the CDR3 does, leaving the germline J gene to fill in the end. The chain combines TRBV7-2 with TRBJ2-5, with a tentative D call TRBD1 (5 bases). V gave up 6 bases and J gave up 2 bases, with 13 bases separating them. The CDR3 is 14 residues long. Germline CDR1 and CDR2: SGHTA and FQGNSA. CDR3 region: CASSRQGSQETQYF. The CDR3 DNA, read in part, is TGTGCCAGCAGTCGTCAGGGTAGTCAAGAGACC.